These 24 T cell receptor beta chains share one sample of origin, sequenced in a study of metastatic and nonmetastatic thyroid tumors. TCRdb re-processed the PCR reads through MiXCR. The sample has about 23,000 clones; around 21% are singletons. Treatment of any kind had been given to no patient before thyroid surgery. The specimen sequenced was blood. Source of these receptors: a female donor with papillary thyroid cancer or a benign thyroid nodule (not recorded which). Some clones in this sample may be carry-over from other donors' samples.

V is TRBV3-1 and J is TRBJ2-4; D assignment may be TRBD1 or TRBD2 (6 bases each). V was shortened by 4 bases and J by 9 bases, with 10 bases between the two germline ends. Germline V lookup: CDR1 LGHDT, CDR2 YNNKEL (reference sequence). The length of the CDR3 is 12 residues. CDR3 loop: CASSLGGGIQYF. In nucleotides, the CDR3 is TGTGCCAGCAGCCTAGGGGGAGGCATTCAGTACTTC.

Sample share makes this clone medium-sized. The rearrangement joins TRBV6-2 or TRBV6-3 to TRBJ2-2; D gene unclear. The CDR3 is 18 amino acids. The germline V and J ends were trimmed by 2 bases and 4 bases, with 20 bases remaining between them. Germline V gene lookup returns CDR1 MNHEY and CDR2 SVGEGT. Written as DNA, the CDR3 is TGTGCCAGCAGTTACCCAGGTTTGGGATGGAGAACCACCGGGGAGCTGTTTTTT. The encoded protein is CASSYPGLGWRTTGELFF.

This sequence joins TRBV20-1 and TRBJ1-3; D is unclear. Germline V lookup: CDR1 DFQATT, CDR2 SNEGSKA (reference sequence). The CDR3 covers 14 residues. V was cut by 1 base and J by 4 bases, with 11 bases left in between. The CDR3 DNA sequence: TGCAGTGCTAGAGTACCGGGCGCGGGAAACACCATATATTTT. This codes for CSARVPGAGNTIYF.

This clone was recorded many times. The rearrangement joins TRBV10-3 to TRBJ1-2; TRBD1 agrees at 12 bases. The trim removed 1 base at V and 2 bases at J, leaving 5 bases unmatched. Germline loops: CDR1 ENHRY, CDR2 SYGVKD. The CDR3 loop spans 17 amino acids. CDR3 coding DNA: TGTGCCATCAGTGAGTTTCCGGGGACAGGGGGCAACTATGGCTACACCTTC. It yields the protein CAISEFPGTGGNYGYTF.

This clone was observed many times. The CDR3 DNA reads TGTGCCAGCACCCCGACAGGGAGTAACGGCTACACCTTC. This codes for CASTPTGSNGYTF. The rearrangement uses TRBV5-5 and TRBJ1-2, with 7 bases that match TRBD1. V dropped 6 bases and J dropped 8; count of bases not matched to a gene: 10. CDR1 and CDR2 (germline): SGHKS, YYEKEE (reference sequence). The CDR3 length is 13 residues.

This clone was counted at least ten times. The J gene is TRBJ2-1, the V gene TRBV19; D is uncertain. V gave up 1 base and J gave up 4 bases, with 20 bases separating them. The germline CDR1 and CDR2 sequences are LNHDA and SQIVND (reference sequence). The CDR3 totals 18 residues. CDR3 in DNA: TGTGCCAGTAGTATAGCACACTTGACACGATCTAAATACAATGAGCAGTTCTTC. Translated, it gives CASSIAHLTRSKYNEQFF.

This chain uses TRBV11-3 with TRBJ1-2; no reliable D call. The CDR3 has 12 residues. V dropped 4 bases and J dropped 4 bases, with 7 bases sitting between them. The germline CDR1 and CDR2 sequences are SGHNT and YENEEA. In DNA form, the CDR3 reads TGTGCCAGCAGCTCCGGGAGCTATGGCTACACCTTC. Translation gives CASSSGSYGYTF.

This clone was seen many times. V is TRBV7-9 and J is TRBJ2-5, with unresolved D. The V gene lost 1 base and the J gene lost 5 bases, with 5 bases spanning the gap. CDR1 is SEHNR, CDR2 FQNEAQ, per germline (reference sequence). The CDR3 has 12 amino acids. CDR3 sequence: CASSLVEETQYF. CDR3 DNA: TGTGCCAGCAGCTTAGTAGAGGAGACCCAGTACTTC.

J is TRBJ2-7 and V is TRBV2; 9 bases agree with TRBD2. This CDR3 region has 18 residues. Germline CDR1 and CDR2: SNHLY and FYNNEI. The V gene end was trimmed by 6 bases and the J gene end by 5 bases; junction bases not matched to a gene: 20. This chain's CDR3 is CASSSNWAGGRQYHEQYF. For the CDR3, the DNA is TGTGCCAGCAGCTCAAATTGGGCGGGAGGGCGTCAATACCACGAGCAGTACTTC.

This clone was recorded many times. This specimen includes other DNA sequences encoding the same CDR3. The chain carries TRBV28 and TRBJ2-3, with 7 nucleotides matching TRBD1. Germline V lookup: CDR1 MDHEN, CDR2 SYDVKM. Unmatched junction bases numbered 9, after V lost 1 base and J lost 2 bases. This CDR3 is built from 17 residues. The DNA of the CDR3 is TGTGCCAGCAGTTTATTGACAGGGAATGGGGCCACAGATACGCAGTATTTT. As protein: CASSLLTGNGATDTQYF.

The sample holds many counts of this clone. The DNA for the CDR3 is TGTGCCAGCAGTATAGGACAGACCTATAGCAATCAGCCCCAGCATTTT. It yields the protein CASSIGQTYSNQPQHF. The chain has TRBV6-1 and TRBJ1-5; weak D call: TRBD1 (6 bases). This CDR3 is built from 16 residues. Trimming shortened V by 5 bases and J by 0 bases, and 14 bases separated the two germline ends. Germline CDR1 is MNHNS and CDR2 is SASEGT.

This chain's CDR3 is CAWSVGRGTGKQYF. The CDR3 nucleotides read TGTGCCTGGAGTGTTGGGCGGGGCACAGGTAAGCAGTATTTT. V is TRBV30 and J is TRBJ2-3, with D possibly being TRBD2 (6 bases). Germline V gene sequence: CDR1 GTSNPN, CDR2 SVGIG (reference sequence). The CDR3 has 14 residues. V was pared by 0 bases and J by 11 bases, with 18 bases between.

This clone was seen at least ten times. The CDR3, as DNA: TGCAGTGCGACCGAAAGACAGGGGAGGCACGAGCAGTACTTC. This sequence encodes CSATERQGRHEQYF. The genes are TRBV20-1 and TRBJ2-7; 8 bases match TRBD1. The CDR3 has 14 residues. Germline values: CDR1 DFQATT, CDR2 SNEGSKA (reference sequence). After removal of 6 bases from V and 5 bases from J, the junction contained 12 bases not matched to a gene.

This clone was seen many times. J is TRBJ1-2 and V is TRBV16, with D hard to call. The CDR3 runs 13 residues. The germline CDR1 and CDR2 sequences are KGHSY and FQNENV. V gave up 4 bases and J gave up 1 base, with 7 bases separating them. This CDR3 is CASSPTVNYGYTF. In DNA form, the CDR3 reads TGTGCCAGCAGCCCCACAGTTAACTATGGCTACACCTTC.

In this sample, this clone turned up many times. The gene calls are TRBV28 and TRBJ2-5; the match to TRBD2 covers 7 bases. The V and J ends lost 6 bases and 8 bases, in that order; junction bases with no gene match: 9. The CDR3 is made up of 13 amino acids. Germline V gene data show CDR1 as MDHEN and CDR2 as SYDVKM. CDR3 nucleotide sequence: TGTGCCAGCAGCACGTCGAAAGCGGGAACCCAGTACTTC. Translating gives CASSTSKAGTQYF. Full variable domain (outside the CDR3, taken from reference TRBV28 and TRBJ2-5): DVKVTQSSRYLVKRTGEKVFLECVQDMDHENMFWYRQDPGLGLRLIYFSYDVKMKEKGDIPEGYSVSREKKERFSLILESASTNQTSMYLCASSTSKAGTQYFGPGTRLLVL.

This clone was detected ten times or more. The chain links TRBV7-2 to TRBJ1-6, with D unresolved. The CDR3 has 13 residues. V was clipped by 7 bases and J by 7 bases, with 11 bases between them. Germline values: CDR1 SGHTA, CDR2 FQGNSA. CDR3 bases: TGTGCCAGCACCCCCGGAGCGAATTCACCCCTCCACTTT. It encodes CASTPGANSPLHF. Variable domain in full (rest from reference TRBV7-2 and TRBJ1-6): GAGVSQSPSNKVTEKGKDVELRCDPISGHTALYWYRQSLGQGLEFLIYFQGNSAPDKSGLPSDRFSAERTGGSVSTLTIQRTQQEDSAVYLCASTPGANSPLHFGNGTRLTVT.

There are many counts of this clone. The chain uses TRBV7-3 and TRBJ2-2, with 8 bases that match TRBD2. Looked up from germline, CDR1 is SGHTA and CDR2 is FQGTGA. Germline trimming cut 0 bases from V and 4 bases from J; bases unmatched to any gene: 4. This CDR3 contains 16 residues. CDR3 nucleotide sequence: TGTGCCAGCAGCTTAACGTTGCTAGCGGGCACCGGGGAGCTGTTTTTT. Translating it yields CASSLTLLAGTGELFF.

The V gene is TRBV7-6, the J gene TRBJ2-7, with D possibly TRBD1 on 6 matching bases. Trimming removed 5 bases at V and 3 bases at J, with 20 bases between. The CDR3 contains 16 residues. Per the germline V gene, CDR1 is SGHVS and CDR2 is FNYEAQ. The CDR3 DNA reads TGTGCCAGCAGCCCGGGACATTCCCTTCCAGTCTACGAGCAGTACTTC. Its protein is CASSPGHSLPVYEQYF.

This clone came up many times. This chain joins TRBV10-2 and TRBJ2-3; 7 bases are a match to TRBD1. Per germline, CDR1 WSHSY and CDR2 SAAADI. This CDR3 has 15 residues. After removal of 5 bases from V and 0 bases from J, the junction contained 5 bases not matched to a gene. The CDR3 region is CASSSDRDSTDTQYF. CDR3 DNA: TGCGCCAGCAGTTCTGACAGGGATAGCACAGATACGCAGTATTTT.

This chain connects TRBV7-2 to TRBJ1-2; 7 bases fit TRBD1. CDR1 SGHTA and CDR2 FQGNSA come from the germline V gene. The CDR3 runs to 14 residues. The V gene end was trimmed by 6 bases and the J gene end by 9 bases; junction bases not matched to a gene: 13. DNA of the CDR3: TGTGCCAGCAGTGAGCGGGACAGTAAAGGATGCTACACCTTC. This translates into CASSERDSKGCYTF.

Only a few counts were recorded for this clone. The genes are TRBV27 and TRBJ2-7, with D maybe TRBD2 (5 bases). CDR1 MNHEY and CDR2 SMNVEV come from the germline V gene (reference sequence). Trimming stripped 5 bases from V and 0 bases from J, with 17 bases between. There are 16 residues in the CDR3. CDR3: CASSNVSSWSSYEQYF. The CDR3 coding sequence is TGTGCCAGCAGTAATGTCTCTAGCTGGAGCTCCTACGAGCAGTACTTC.

The sample holds a few counts of this clone. A much larger clone differs from this one at a single base, so this may be a read error. This rearrangement joins TRBV14 to TRBJ2-7; no firm D call. V shed 8 bases and J shed 2 bases, with 13 bases lying between them. The CDR3 is 13 amino acids. Germline V lookup: CDR1 SGHDN, CDR2 FVKESK. CDR3 loop: CASSAVGPYEQYF. The CDR3 bases are TGTGCCAGCTCCGCGGTCGGGCCCTACGAGCAGTACTTC.

This clone was found a few times. The gene calls are TRBV19 and TRBJ1-1; D is possibly TRBD1 (5 bases). The CDR3 sequence is 13 residues long. The germline V and J ends were trimmed by 9 bases and 3 bases, with 14 bases remaining between them. Germline CDR1 is LNHDA and CDR2 is SQIVND (reference sequence). CDR3 nucleotide sequence: TGTGCCAGCTCCGCGAAGGGGTACACTGAAGCTTTCTTT. Residues: CASSAKGYTEAFF.

This clone has a count of ten or more. The rearrangement uses TRBV28 and TRBJ1-6; perhaps TRBD1 as D (5 bases). The CDR3 length is 14 residues. The V end lost 3 bases, the J end lost 6 bases, and 9 bases lay between the germline ends. Germline CDR1 is MDHEN and CDR2 is SYDVKM. This CDR3 is CASSLQGINSPLHF. The CDR3 nucleotides are TGTGCCAGCAGTTTGCAGGGAATTAATTCACCCCTCCACTTT.